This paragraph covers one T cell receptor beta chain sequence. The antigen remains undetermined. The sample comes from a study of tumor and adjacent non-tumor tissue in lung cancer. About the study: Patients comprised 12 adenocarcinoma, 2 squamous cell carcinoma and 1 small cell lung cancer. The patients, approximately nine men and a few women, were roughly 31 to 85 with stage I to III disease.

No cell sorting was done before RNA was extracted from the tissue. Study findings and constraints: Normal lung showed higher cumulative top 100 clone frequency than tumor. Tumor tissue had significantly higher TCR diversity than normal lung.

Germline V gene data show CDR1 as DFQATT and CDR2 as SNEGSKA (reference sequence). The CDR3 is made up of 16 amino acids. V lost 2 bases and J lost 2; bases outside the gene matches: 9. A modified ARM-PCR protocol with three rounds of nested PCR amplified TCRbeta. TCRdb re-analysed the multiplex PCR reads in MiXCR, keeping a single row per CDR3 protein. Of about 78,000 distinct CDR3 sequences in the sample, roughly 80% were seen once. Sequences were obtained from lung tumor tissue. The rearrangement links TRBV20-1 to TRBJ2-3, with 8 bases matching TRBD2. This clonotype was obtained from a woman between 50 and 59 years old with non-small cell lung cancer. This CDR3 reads CSARSVVAGLTDTQYF. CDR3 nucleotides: TGCAGTGCTAGAAGTGTGGTAGCGGGGCTCACAGATACGCAGTATTTT.